These T cell receptor beta chains were read from a single sample in a study of cytomegalovirus exposure and HLA in healthy donors. Sequencing was performed with immunoSEQ multiplex PCR; in TCRdb, only in-frame clones are kept and a portion is missing. The table records about 150,000 clones, under 75% of them present only once. Material: PBMCs. These receptors all come from a woman aged 55-75 years in good health and CMV-seropositive. Both conserved end residues are part of each CDR3. The D gene is left open where the match is weak. Clone size is stated in some rows and not others, as once, few, many or a class when expanded.

clone size: -; D gene: TRBD1; J gene: TRBJ1-5; V gene: TRBV19; CDR3 length: 19; CDR3 protein: CASSPQGQGAQYSNQPQHF; CDR3 DNA: TGTGCCAGTAGTCCCCAGGGACAGGGGGCCCAGTATAGCAATCAGCCCCAGCATTTT
clone size: -; D gene: -; J gene: TRBJ1-4; V gene: TRBV29-1; CDR3 length: 14; CDR3 protein: CSVARGGINEKLFF; CDR3 DNA: TGCAGCGTCGCCCGCGGAGGTATTAATGAAAAACTGTTTTTT
clone size: -; D gene: -; J gene: TRBJ2-1; V gene: TRBV7-8; CDR3 length: 13; CDR3 protein: CASSLVVFNEQFF; CDR3 DNA: TGTGCCAGCAGCTTAGTAGTGTTCAATGAGCAGTTCTTC
clone size: -; D gene: -; J gene: TRBJ2-7; V gene: TRBV7-2; CDR3 length: 13; CDR3 protein: CASSPAGSREQYF; CDR3 DNA: TGTGCCAGCAGCCCCGCGGGGTCTCGCGAGCAGTACTTC
clone size: -; D gene: TRBD1; J gene: TRBJ1-2; V gene: TRBV28; CDR3 length: 15; CDR3 protein: CASRPPDRGRLGYTF; CDR3 DNA: TGTGCCAGCAGGCCTCCCGACAGGGGGCGACTCGGCTACACCTTC
clone size: few; D gene: -; J gene: TRBJ2-2; V gene: TRBV4-3; CDR3 length: 14; CDR3 protein: CASSQDRVDGELFF; CDR3 DNA: TGCGCCAGCAGCCAAGACAGGGTGGACGGGGAGCTGTTTTTT
clone size: once; D gene: -; J gene: TRBJ1-2; V gene: TRBV14; CDR3 length: 14; CDR3 protein: CASSQVMFNYGYTF; CDR3 DNA: TGTGCCAGCAGCCAAGTTATGTTTAACTATGGCTACACCTTC
clone size: once; D gene: -; J gene: TRBJ1-1; V gene: TRBV28; CDR3 length: 13; CDR3 protein: CASSAAAGMIAFF; CDR3 DNA: TGTGCCAGCAGTGCGGCCGCAGGGATGATCGCTTTCTTT
clone size: -; D gene: -; J gene: TRBJ1-1; V gene: TRBV18; CDR3 length: 15; CDR3 protein: CASSPYSTGSTEAFF; CDR3 DNA: TGTGCCAGCTCACCATATTCGACAGGTAGTACTGAAGCTTTCTTT
clone size: -; D gene: -; J gene: TRBJ2-5; V gene: TRBV7-7; CDR3 length: 13; CDR3 protein: CASSLSIQETQYF; CDR3 DNA: TGTGCCAGCAGCTTATCAATTCAAGAGACCCAGTACTTC
clone size: -; D gene: -; J gene: TRBJ1-1; V gene: TRBV5-6; CDR3 length: 15; CDR3 protein: CASSLVGVSDTEAFF; CDR3 DNA: TGTGCCAGCAGCTTGGTAGGGGTCTCCGACACTGAAGCTTTCTTT
clone size: few; D gene: -; J gene: TRBJ2-1; V gene: TRBV9; CDR3 length: 15; CDR3 protein: CASSVRRASTNEQFF; CDR3 DNA: TGTGCCAGCAGCGTAAGGAGGGCCTCTACTAATGAGCAGTTCTTC
clone size: -; D gene: -; J gene: TRBJ2-3; V gene: TRBV12-5; CDR3 length: 14; CDR3 protein: CASGLLAEPDTQYF; CDR3 DNA: TGTGCTAGTGGTTTGTTAGCGGAACCAGATACGCAGTATTTT
clone size: few; D gene: TRBD2; J gene: TRBJ2-1; V gene: TRBV5-1; CDR3 length: 15; CDR3 protein: CASSLIGGFNNEQFF; CDR3 DNA: TGCGCCAGCAGCTTGATCGGGGGGTTCAACAATGAGCAGTTCTTC
clone size: -; D gene: -; J gene: TRBJ2-1; V gene: TRBV11-2; CDR3 length: 14; CDR3 protein: CASSFSDWDNEQFF; CDR3 DNA: TGTGCCAGCAGCTTCTCGGACTGGGACAATGAGCAGTTCTTC
clone size: -; D gene: -; J gene: TRBJ2-2; V gene: TRBV9; CDR3 length: 13; CDR3 protein: CASSGQIAGELFF; CDR3 DNA: TGTGCCAGCAGCGGACAAATTGCCGGGGAGCTGTTTTTT
clone size: -; D gene: -; J gene: TRBJ2-3; V gene: TRBV23-1; CDR3 length: 19; CDR3 protein: CASSQGRDWASAGSDTQYF; CDR3 DNA: TGCGCCAGCAGTCAGGGCAGGGATTGGGCTAGCGCAGGTTCAGATACGCAGTATTTT
clone size: -; D gene: -; J gene: TRBJ2-7; V gene: TRBV13; CDR3 length: 15; CDR3 protein: CASSLEADFKYEQYF; CDR3 DNA: TGTGCCAGCAGCTTAGAGGCGGACTTTAAGTACGAGCAGTACTTC
clone size: once; D gene: TRBD1; J gene: TRBJ2-5; V gene: TRBV5-5; CDR3 length: 16; CDR3 protein: CASSLAQTGGVETQYF; CDR3 DNA: TGTGCCAGCAGCTTGGCCCAGACAGGGGGCGTGGAGACCCAGTACTTC
clone size: -; D gene: -; J gene: TRBJ2-2; V gene: TRBV28; CDR3 length: 16; CDR3 protein: CASSFMFGGGTGELFF; CDR3 DNA: TGTGCCAGCAGTTTTATGTTTGGGGGCGGCACCGGGGAGCTGTTTTTT
clone size: -; D gene: -; J gene: TRBJ1-1; V gene: TRBV5-6; CDR3 length: 14; CDR3 protein: CASSLAGANTEAFF; CDR3 DNA: TGTGCCAGCAGCTTGGCAGGGGCCAACACTGAAGCTTTCTTT
clone size: many; D gene: -; J gene: TRBJ1-1; V gene: TRBV28; CDR3 length: 16; CDR3 protein: CASIQQVTFQNTEAFF; CDR3 DNA: TGTGCCAGCATCCAACAGGTTACCTTCCAGAACACTGAAGCTTTCTTT
clone size: -; D gene: -; J gene: TRBJ2-7; V gene: TRBV5-6; CDR3 length: 13; CDR3 protein: CASSLGQRPIQYF; CDR3 DNA: TGTGCCAGCAGCTTGGGACAGCGTCCGATTCAGTACTTT